This section outlines one TCR beta chain sequence together with its context. Profiled with immunoSEQ multiplex PCR; TCRdb holds only in-frame clones, not every one. The table has 350,000 to 450,000 clones, approximately 89% seen once. The sample comes from a study of blood T cell repertoires in COVID-19. Study details: Italy, Spain and the United States were the sources of the convalescent and acute COVID-19 samples.

Adults between about 18 and 89 years of age took part from about 24 US areas. People in the exposed group encountered a COVID-19 case within 2 weeks before entering the study. This clonotype was obtained from a woman between 40 and 55 years old who had been exposed to COVID-19. Sequencing was carried out using PBMCs or T cells enriched from blood (not recorded which).

CDR3 sequence (DNA): TGTGCCAGCAGTAGGGGGGGACTTCTTAACAATGAGCAGTTCTTC. Amino acids: CASSRGGLLNNEQFF. This rearrangement joins TRBV2 to TRBJ2-1; perhaps TRBD2 as D (7 bases). This CDR3 has 15 amino acids. CDR1 and CDR2 from the germline V gene are SNHLY and FYNNEI. Trimming removed 5 bases from V and 5 bases from J, with 16 bases in between. Complete variable domain (other parts from reference TRBV2 and TRBJ2-1): EPEVTQTPSHQVTQMGQEVILRCVPISNHLYFYWYRQILGQKVEFLVSFYNNEISEKSEIFDDQFSVERPDGSNFTLKIRSTKLEDSAMYFCASSRGGLLNNEQFFGPGTRLTVL.